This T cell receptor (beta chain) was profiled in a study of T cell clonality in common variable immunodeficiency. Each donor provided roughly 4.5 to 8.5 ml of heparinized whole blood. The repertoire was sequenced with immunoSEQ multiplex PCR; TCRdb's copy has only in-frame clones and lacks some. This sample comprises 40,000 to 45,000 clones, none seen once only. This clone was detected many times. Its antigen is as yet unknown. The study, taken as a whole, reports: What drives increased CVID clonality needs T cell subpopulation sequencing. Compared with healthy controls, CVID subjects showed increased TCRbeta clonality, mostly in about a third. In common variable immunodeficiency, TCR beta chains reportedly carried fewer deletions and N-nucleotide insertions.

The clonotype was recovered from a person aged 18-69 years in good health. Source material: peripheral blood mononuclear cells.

CDR3 DNA, as far as it was read: TGTGCCAGCAGTGGGGGACTAGCGGGAGATTGGAACGAG. It codes for CASSGGLAGDWNE. The entire CDR3 is CASSGGLAGDWNEQYF. The chain carries TRBV28 and TRBJ2-7; 14 positions match TRBD2. The observed sequence ends 3 residues before the CDR3 terminus, with the missing tail filled in from the germline J gene. From germline, CDR1 is MDHEN and CDR2 SYDVKM. This CDR3 contains 16 residues. After removal of 5 bases from V and 5 bases from J, the junction contained 8 bases not matched to a gene.